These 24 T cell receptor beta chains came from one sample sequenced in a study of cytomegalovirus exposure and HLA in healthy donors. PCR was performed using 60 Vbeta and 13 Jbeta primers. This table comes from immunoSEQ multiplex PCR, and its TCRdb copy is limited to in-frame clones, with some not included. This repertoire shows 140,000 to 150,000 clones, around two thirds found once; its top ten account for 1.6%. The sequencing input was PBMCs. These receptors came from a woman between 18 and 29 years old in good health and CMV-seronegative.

The CDR3 loop reads CASSYSGRGNTEAFF. The CDR3 DNA reads TGTGCCAGCAGTTACTCCGGCAGGGGGAACACTGAAGCTTTCTTT. The genes are TRBV6-5 and TRBJ1-1, with a tentative D call TRBD1 (6 bases). This CDR3 comprises 15 residues. CDR1 MNHEY and CDR2 SVGAGI come from the germline V gene. V was clipped by 0 bases and J by 1 base, with 9 bases between them.

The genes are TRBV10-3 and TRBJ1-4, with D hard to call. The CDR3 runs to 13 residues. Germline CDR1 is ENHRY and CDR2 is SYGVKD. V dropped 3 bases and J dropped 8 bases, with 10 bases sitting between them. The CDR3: CAISDTGLEKLFF. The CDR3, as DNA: TGTGCCATCAGTGACACTGGACTCGAAAAACTGTTTTTT.

This chain's CDR3 is CSVAGVRGTEAFF. CDR3 nucleotides: TGCAGCGTTGCAGGGGTTAGGGGAACTGAAGCTTTCTTT. The V and J genes are TRBV29-1 and TRBJ1-1, with D possibly being TRBD1 (6 bases). The V end was cut by 4 bases, the J end by 5 bases, with 14 bases between. Germline V lookup: CDR1 SQVTM, CDR2 ANQGSEA. CDR3 size: 13 residues.

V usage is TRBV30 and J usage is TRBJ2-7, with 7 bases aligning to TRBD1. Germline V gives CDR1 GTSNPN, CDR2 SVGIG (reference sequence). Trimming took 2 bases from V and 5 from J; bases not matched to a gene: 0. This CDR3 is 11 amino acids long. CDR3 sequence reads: CAWSRGHEQYV. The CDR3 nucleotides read TGTGCCTGGAGTAGGGGGCACGAGCAGTACGTC.

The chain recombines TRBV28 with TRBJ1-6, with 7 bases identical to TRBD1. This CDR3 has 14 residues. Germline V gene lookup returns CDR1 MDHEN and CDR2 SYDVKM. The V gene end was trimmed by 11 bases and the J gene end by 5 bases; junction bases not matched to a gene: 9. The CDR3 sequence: CAGARDSNNSPLHF. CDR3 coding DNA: TGTGCCGGCGCCCGGGACAGTAATAATTCACCCCTCCACTTT.

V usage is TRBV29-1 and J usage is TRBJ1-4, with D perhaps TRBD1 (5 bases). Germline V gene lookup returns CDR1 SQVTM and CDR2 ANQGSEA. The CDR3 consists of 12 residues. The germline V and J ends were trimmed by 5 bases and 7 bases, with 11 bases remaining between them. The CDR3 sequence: CSVSRQGEKLFF. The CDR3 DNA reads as TGCAGCGTTAGCCGGCAGGGTGAAAAACTGTTTTTT. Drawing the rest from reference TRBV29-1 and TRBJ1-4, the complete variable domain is SAVISQKPSRDICQRGTSLTIQCQVDSQVTMMFWYRQQPGQSLTLIATANQGSEATYESGFVIDKFPISRPNLTFSTLTVSNMSPEDSSIYLCSVSRQGEKLFFGSGTQLSVL.

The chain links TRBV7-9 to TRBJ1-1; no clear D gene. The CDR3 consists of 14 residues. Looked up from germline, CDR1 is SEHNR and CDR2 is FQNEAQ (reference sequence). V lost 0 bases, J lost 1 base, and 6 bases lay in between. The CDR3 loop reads CASSLARENTEAFF. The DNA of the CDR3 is TGTGCCAGCAGCTTAGCGAGGGAGAACACTGAAGCTTTCTTT.

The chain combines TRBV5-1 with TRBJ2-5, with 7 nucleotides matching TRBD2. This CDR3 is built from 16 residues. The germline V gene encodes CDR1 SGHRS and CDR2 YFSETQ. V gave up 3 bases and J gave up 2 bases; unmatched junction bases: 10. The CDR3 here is CASSSPRRGKQETQYF. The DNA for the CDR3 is TGCGCCAGCAGCTCCCCGAGGCGGGGGAAACAAGAGACCCAGTACTTC.

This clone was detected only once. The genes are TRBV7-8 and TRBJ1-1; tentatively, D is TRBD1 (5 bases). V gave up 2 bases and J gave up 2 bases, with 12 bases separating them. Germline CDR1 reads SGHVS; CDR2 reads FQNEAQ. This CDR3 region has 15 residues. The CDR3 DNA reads TGTGCCAGCAGCTTAAGCAGGGCGACCAACACTGAAGCTTTCTTT. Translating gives CASSLSRATNTEAFF. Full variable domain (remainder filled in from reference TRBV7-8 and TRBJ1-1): GAGVSQSPRYKVAKRGQDVALRCDPISGHVSLFWYQQALGQGPEFLTYFQNEAQLDKSGLPSDRFFAERPEGSVSTLKIQRTQQEDSAVYLCASSLSRATNTEAFFGQGTRLTVV.

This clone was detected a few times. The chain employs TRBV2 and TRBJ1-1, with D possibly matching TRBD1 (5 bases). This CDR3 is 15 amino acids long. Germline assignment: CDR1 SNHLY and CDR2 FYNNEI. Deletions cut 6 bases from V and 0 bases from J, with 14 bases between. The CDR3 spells CASRAGLGLNTEAFF. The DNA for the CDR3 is TGTGCCAGCAGAGCGGGTTTGGGGCTGAACACTGAAGCTTTCTTT.

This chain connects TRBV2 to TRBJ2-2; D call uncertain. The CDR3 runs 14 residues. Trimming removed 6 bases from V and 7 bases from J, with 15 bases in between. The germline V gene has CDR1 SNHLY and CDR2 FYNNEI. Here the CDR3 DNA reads TGTGCCAGCAGCCCCCCCGGTCTTGGCGGGGAGCTGTTTTTT. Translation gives CASSPPGLGGELFF. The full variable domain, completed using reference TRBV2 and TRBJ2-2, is EPEVTQTPSHQVTQMGQEVILRCVPISNHLYFYWYRQILGQKVEFLVSFYNNEISEKSEIFDDQFSVERPDGSNFTLKIRSTKLEDSAMYFCASSPPGLGGELFFGEGSRLTVL.

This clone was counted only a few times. The CDR3 loop reads CASSQGIPRGTGELFF. In DNA, the CDR3 is TGCGCCAGCAGCCAGGGAATCCCAAGGGGCACCGGGGAGCTGTTTTTT. The chain carries TRBV4-3 and TRBJ2-2, with TRBD1 as a possible D gene (5 bases). V dropped 3 bases and J dropped 4 bases, with 15 bases sitting between them. Germline CDR1 and CDR2: LGHNA and YSLEER. CDR3 length: 16 residues.

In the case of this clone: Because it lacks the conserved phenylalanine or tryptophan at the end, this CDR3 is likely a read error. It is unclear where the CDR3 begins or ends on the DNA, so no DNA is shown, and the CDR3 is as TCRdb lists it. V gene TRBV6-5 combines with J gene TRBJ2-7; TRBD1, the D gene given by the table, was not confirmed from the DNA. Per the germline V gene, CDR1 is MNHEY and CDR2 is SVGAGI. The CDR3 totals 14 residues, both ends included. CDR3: CASSYRQDSISLPA.

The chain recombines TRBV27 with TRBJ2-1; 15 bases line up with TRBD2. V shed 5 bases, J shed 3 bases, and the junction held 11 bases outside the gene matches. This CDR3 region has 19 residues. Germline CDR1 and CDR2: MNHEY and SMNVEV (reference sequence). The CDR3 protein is CASSQGGLAGGWDYNEQFF. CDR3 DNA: TGTGCCAGCAGTCAAGGGGGACTAGCGGGAGGTTGGGACTACAATGAGCAGTTCTTC.

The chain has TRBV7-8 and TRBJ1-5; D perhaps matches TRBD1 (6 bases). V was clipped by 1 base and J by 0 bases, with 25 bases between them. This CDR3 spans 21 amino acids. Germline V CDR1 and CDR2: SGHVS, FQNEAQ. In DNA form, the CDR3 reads TGTGCCAGCAGCTTAGTATGGGATTGGACAGATCCTTTCTATAGCAATCAGCCCCAGCATTTT. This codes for CASSLVWDWTDPFYSNQPQHF.

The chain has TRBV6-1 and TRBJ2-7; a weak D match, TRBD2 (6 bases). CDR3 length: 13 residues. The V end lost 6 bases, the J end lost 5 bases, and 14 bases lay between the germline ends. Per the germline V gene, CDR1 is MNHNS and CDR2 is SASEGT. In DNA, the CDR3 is TGTGCCAGCAGGGACGGGGGTTGGAACGAGCAGTACGTC. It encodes CASRDGGWNEQYV.

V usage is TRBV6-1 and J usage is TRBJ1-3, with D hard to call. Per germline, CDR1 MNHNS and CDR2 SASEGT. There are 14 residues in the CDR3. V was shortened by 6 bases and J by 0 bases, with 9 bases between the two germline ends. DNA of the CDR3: TGTGCCAGCAGCAAGGAGGACTCTGGAAACACCATATATTTT. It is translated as CASSKEDSGNTIYF.

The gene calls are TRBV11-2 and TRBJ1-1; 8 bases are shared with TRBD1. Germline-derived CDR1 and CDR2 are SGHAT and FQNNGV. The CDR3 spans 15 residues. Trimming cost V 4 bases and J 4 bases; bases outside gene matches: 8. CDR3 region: CASSSEEQGATEAFF. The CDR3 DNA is TGTGCCAGCAGCTCGGAAGAGCAGGGGGCCACTGAAGCTTTCTTT. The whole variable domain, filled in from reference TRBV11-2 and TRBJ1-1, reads EAGVAQSPRYKIIEKRQSVAFWCNPISGHATLYWYQQILGQGPKLLIQFQNNGVVDDSQLPKDRFSAERLKGVDSTLKIQPAKLEDSAVYLCASSSEEQGATEAFFGQGTRLTVV.

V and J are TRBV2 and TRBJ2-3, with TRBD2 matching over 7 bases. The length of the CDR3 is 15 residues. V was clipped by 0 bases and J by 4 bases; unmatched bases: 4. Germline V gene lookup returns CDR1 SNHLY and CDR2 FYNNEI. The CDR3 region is CASSEAGRVADTQYF. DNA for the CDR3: TGTGCCAGCAGTGAAGCGGGGAGGGTCGCAGATACGCAGTATTTT. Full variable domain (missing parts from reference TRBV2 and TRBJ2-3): EPEVTQTPSHQVTQMGQEVILRCVPISNHLYFYWYRQILGQKVEFLVSFYNNEISEKSEIFDDQFSVERPDGSNFTLKIRSTKLEDSAMYFCASSEAGRVADTQYFGPGTRLTVL.

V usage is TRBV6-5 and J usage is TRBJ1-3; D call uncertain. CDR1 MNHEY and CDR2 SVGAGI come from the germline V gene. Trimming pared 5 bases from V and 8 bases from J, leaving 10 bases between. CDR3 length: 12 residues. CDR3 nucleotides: TGTGCCAGCAGTGCTGAGAGCGACACCATATATTTT. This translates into CASSAESDTIYF.

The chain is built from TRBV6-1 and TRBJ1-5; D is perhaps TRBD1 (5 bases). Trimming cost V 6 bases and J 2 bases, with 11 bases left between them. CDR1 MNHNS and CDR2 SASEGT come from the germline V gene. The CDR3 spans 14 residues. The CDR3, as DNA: TGTGCCAGCAGCTTAGGGGTTGGCAATCAGCCCCAGCATTTT. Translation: CASSLGVGNQPQHF.

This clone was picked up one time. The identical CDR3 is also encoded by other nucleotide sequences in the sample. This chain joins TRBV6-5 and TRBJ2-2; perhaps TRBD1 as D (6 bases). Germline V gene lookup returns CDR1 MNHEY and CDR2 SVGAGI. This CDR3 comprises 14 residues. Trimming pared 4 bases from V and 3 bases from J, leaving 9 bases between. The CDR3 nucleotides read TGTGCCAGCAGTTTAACAGGGTACACCGGGGAGCTGTTTTTT. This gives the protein CASSLTGYTGELFF.

DNA for the CDR3: TGTGCCAGCAGCTTCGGTCGGCGGCGAGGGTACAATGAGCAGTTCTTC. Protein product: CASSFGRRRGYNEQFF. The V and J genes are TRBV5-6 and TRBJ2-1; D is perhaps TRBD2 (5 bases). Germline V CDR1 and CDR2: SGHDT, YYEEEE. V gave up 2 bases and J gave up 4 bases, with 16 bases separating them. This CDR3 contains 16 residues.

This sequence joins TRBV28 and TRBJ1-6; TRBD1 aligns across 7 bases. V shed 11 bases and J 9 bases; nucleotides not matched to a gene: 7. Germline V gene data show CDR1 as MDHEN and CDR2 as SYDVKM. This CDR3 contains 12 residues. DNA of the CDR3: TGTGCCCTCGGGACAGCGAGTTCACCCCTCCACTTT. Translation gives CALGTASSPLHF.